This TCR beta chain was captured by sequencing in a study of T cell responses to AZD1222 COVID-19 vaccine. The study, taken as a whole, reports: Spike-specific TCR breadth and depth both grew after two AZD1222 doses.

Turning to this clone: The antigen is not known.

The CDR3 is made up of 13 amino acids. Germline-derived CDR1 and CDR2 are SGDLS and YYNGEE. V was trimmed by 0 bases and J by 5 bases, leaving 8 bases between them. Clones were sequenced by immunoSEQ multiplex PCR, and TCRdb holds only the in-frame ones, with some missing. This sample has 120,000 or so clones, with 92% found just once. The receptor's source is an adult in good health. The chain is built from TRBV9 and TRBJ1-2, with unresolved D. The material sequenced was peripheral blood, taken on day 0 of AZD1222 vaccination. The CDR3 region has the DNA TGTGCCAGCAGCGTAGCCCTCGGATATGGCTACACCTTC. Residues: CASSVALGYGYTF.